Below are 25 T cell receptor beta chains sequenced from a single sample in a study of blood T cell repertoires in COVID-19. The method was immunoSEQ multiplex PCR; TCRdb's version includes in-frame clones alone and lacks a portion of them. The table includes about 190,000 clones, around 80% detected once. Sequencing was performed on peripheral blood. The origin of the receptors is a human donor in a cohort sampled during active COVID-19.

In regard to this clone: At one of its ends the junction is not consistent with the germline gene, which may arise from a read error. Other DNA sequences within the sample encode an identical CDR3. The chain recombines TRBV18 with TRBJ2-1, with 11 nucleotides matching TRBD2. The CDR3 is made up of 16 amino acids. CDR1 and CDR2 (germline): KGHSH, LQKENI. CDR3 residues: CASSPPSGRAYNEQFF. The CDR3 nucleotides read TGTGCCAGCTCACCACCTAGCGGGAGGGCCTATAATGAGCAGTTCTTC.

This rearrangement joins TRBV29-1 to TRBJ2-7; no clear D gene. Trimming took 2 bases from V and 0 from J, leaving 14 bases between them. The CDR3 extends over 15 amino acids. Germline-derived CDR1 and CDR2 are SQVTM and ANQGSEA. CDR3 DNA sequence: TGCAGCGTTGAAACTGGTGATTCGAGCTCCTACGAGCAGTACTTC. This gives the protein CSVETGDSSSYEQYF.

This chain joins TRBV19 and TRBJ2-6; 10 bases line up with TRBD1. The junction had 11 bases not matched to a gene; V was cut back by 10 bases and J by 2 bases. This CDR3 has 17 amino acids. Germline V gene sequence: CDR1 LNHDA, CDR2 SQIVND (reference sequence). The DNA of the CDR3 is TGTGCCACCTCCCCGCGACAGGGGGCGCCTGGGGCCAACGTCCTGACTTTC. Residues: CATSPRQGAPGANVLTF.

Here the CDR3 DNA reads TGTGCCTGGGGGACAGGGCCCTGGGGCTACACCTTC. It codes for CAWGTGPWGYTF. V gene TRBV30 combines with J gene TRBJ1-2; 9 bases are a match to TRBD1. V dropped 5 bases and J dropped 8; count of bases not matched to a gene: 6. The V gene's germline CDR1 is GTSNPN and CDR2 SVGIG (reference sequence). This CDR3 is 12 amino acids long.

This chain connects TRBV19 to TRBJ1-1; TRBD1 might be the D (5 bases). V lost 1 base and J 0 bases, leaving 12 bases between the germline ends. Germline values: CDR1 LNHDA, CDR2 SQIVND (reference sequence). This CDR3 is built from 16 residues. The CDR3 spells CASSIGQWGMNTEAFF. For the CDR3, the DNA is TGTGCCAGTAGTATAGGACAGTGGGGTATGAACACTGAAGCTTTCTTT.

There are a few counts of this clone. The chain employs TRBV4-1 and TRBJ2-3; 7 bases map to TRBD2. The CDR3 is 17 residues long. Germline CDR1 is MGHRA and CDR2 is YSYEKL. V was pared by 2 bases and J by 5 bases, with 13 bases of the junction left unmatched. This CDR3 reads CASSQSVGGKTKDTQYF. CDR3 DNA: TGCGCCAGCAGCCAATCGGTGGGGGGGAAGACCAAAGATACGCAGTATTTT.

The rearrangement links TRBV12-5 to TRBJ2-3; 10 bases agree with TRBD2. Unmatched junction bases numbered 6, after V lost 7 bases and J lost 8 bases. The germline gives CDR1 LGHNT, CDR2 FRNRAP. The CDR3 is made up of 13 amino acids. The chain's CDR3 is CASDDLAGVTQYF. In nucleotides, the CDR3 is TGTGCTAGTGACGACCTAGCGGGGGTTACGCAGTATTTT.

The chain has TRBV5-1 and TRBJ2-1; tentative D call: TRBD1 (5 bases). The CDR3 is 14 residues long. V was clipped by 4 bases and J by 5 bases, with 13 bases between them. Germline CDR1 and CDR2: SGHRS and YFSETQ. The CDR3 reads CASSPRVGDNEQFF. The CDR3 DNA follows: TGCGCCAGCAGCCCCAGGGTTGGTGACAATGAGCAGTTCTTC.

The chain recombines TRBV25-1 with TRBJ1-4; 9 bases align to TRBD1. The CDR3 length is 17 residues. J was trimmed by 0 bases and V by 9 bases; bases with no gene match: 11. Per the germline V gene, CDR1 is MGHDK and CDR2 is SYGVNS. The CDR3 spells CARVGTGRWSTNEKLFF. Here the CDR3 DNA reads TGTGCCAGAGTCGGGACAGGGAGATGGTCAACTAATGAAAAACTGTTTTTT. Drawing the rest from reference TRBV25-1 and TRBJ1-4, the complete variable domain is EADIYQTPRYLVIGTGKKITLECSQTMGHDKMYWYQQDPGMELHLIHYSYGVNSTEKGDLSSESTVSRIRTEHFPLTLESARPSHTSQYLCARVGTGRWSTNEKLFFGSGTQLSVL.

CDR3 nucleotides: TGTGCCAGCAGCCCGTCGGGGGGGCCTTGGGCTGAGCAGTTCTTC. Translating gives CASSPSGGPWAEQFF. V gene TRBV11-3 combines with J gene TRBJ2-1, with TRBD2 matching 8 bases. The germline V gene has CDR1 SGHNT and CDR2 YENEEA. V trimming: 5 bases; J trimming: 9 bases; junction bases outside the gene matches: 12. The CDR3 spans 15 residues.

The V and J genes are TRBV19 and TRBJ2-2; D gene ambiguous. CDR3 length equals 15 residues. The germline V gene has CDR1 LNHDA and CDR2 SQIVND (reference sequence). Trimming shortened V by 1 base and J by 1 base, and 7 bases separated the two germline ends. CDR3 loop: CASSIASQNTGELFF. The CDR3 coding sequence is TGTGCCAGTAGTATAGCGTCACAGAACACCGGGGAGCTGTTTTTT.

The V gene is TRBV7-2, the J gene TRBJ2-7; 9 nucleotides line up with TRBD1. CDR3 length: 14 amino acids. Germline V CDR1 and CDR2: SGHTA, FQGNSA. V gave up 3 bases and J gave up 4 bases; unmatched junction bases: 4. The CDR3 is CASSFGQGFYEQYF. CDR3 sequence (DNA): TGTGCCAGCAGCTTCGGACAGGGGTTTTACGAGCAGTACTTC.

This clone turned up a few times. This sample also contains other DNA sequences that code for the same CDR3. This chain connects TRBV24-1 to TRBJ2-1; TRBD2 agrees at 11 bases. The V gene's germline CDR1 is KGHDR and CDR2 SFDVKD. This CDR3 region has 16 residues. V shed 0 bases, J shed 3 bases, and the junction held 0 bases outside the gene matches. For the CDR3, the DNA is TGTGCCACCAGTGATTTGGGGACTAGCGGCTACAATGAGCAGTTCTTC. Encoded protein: CATSDLGTSGYNEQFF.

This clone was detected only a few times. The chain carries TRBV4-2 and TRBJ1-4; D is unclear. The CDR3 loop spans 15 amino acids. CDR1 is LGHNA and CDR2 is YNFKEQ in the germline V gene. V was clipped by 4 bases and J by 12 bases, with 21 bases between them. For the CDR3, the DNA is TGTGCCAGCAGCCGATTGGGGTTAGAGGGTGGAGAACTGTTTTTT. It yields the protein CASSRLGLEGGELFF.

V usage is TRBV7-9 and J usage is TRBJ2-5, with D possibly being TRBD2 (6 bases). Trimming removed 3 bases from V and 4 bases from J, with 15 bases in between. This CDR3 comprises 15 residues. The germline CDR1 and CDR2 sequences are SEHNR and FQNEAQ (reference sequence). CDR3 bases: TGTGCCAGCAGCTTTGTACGGGACTCACGAGAGACCCAGTACTTC. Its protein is CASSFVRDSRETQYF.

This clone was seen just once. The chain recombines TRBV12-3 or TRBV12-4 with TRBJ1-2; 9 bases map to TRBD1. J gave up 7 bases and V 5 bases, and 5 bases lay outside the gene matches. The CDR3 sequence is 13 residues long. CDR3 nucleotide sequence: TGTGCCAGCAGTCACAGGGGGCTGAGTGGCTACACCTTC. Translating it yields CASSHRGLSGYTF.

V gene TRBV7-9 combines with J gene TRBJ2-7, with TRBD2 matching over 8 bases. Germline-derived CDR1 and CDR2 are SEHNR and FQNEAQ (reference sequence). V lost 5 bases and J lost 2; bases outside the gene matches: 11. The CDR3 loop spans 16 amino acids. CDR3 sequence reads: CASSPRGSGETYEQYV. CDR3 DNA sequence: TGTGCCAGCAGCCCTCGGGGTAGCGGGGAAACCTACGAGCAGTACGTC.

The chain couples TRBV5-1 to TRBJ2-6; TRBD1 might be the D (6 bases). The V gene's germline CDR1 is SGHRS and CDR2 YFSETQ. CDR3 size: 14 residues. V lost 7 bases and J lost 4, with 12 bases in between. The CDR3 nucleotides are TGCGCCAGCCGCACAGGGTCGGGGGCCAACGTCCTGACTTTC. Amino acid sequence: CASRTGSGANVLTF.

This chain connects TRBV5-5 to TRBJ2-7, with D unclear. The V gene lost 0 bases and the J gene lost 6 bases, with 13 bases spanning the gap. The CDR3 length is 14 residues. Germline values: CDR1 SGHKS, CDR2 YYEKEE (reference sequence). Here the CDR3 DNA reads TGTGCCAGCAGCTTGGCCTTGTACTACGGCGAGCAGTACTTC. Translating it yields CASSLALYYGEQYF.

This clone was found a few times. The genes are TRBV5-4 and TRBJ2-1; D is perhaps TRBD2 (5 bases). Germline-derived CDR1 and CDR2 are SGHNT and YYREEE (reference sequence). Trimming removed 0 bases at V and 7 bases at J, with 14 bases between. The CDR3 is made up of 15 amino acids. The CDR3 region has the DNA TGTGCCAGCAGCTTGGGAGGAGGTAACGCTAATGAGCAGTTCTTC. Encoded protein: CASSLGGGNANEQFF.

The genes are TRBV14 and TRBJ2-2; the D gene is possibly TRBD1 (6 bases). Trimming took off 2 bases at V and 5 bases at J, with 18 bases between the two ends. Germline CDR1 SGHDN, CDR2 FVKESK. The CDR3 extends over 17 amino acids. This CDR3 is CASSQRRQSRGTGELFF. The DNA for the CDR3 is TGTGCCAGCAGCCAACGCAGACAGTCGAGGGGGACCGGGGAGCTGTTTTTT.

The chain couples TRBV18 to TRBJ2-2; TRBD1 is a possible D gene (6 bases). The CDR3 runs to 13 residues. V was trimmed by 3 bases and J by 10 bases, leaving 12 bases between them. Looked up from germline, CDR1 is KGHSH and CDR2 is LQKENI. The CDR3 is CASSPNTGSELFF. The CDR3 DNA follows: TGTGCCAGCTCACCCAATACAGGGTCGGAGCTGTTTTTT.

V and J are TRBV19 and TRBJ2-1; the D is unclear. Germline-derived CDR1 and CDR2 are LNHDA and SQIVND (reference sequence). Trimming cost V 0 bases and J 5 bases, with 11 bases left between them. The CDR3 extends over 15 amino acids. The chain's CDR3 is CASSIDRERDNEQFF. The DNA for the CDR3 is TGTGCCAGTAGTATAGATAGAGAGCGCGACAATGAGCAGTTCTTC.

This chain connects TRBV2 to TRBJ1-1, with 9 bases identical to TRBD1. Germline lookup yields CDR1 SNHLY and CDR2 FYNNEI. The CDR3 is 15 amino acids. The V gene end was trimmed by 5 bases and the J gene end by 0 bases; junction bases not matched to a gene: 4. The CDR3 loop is CASSTGTGMNTEAFF. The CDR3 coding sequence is TGTGCCAGCAGTACCGGGACAGGGATGAACACTGAAGCTTTCTTT.

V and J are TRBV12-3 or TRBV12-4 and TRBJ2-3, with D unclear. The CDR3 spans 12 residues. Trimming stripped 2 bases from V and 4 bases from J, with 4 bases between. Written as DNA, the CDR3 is TGTGCCAGCAGTTTATTCGCAGATACGCAGTATTTT. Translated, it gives CASSLFADTQYF.